The sequence of this TCR beta chain was determined in a study of identical twins. The sample holds many counts of this clonotype. As yet, its antigen is unknown. Template switching (which added a universal primer site) was used, and cDNA carried unique molecular identifiers. TCRdb reanalysed the 5' RACE reads using MiXCR and keeps one entry per CDR3 protein. The sample records some 710,000 distinct CDR3 sequences, around 6% being singletons. This CDR3 has 15 amino acids. The V and J ends lost 2 bases and 5 bases, in that order; junction bases with no gene match: 3. Germline CDR1 and CDR2: MNHEY and SVGAGI. Overall study results and limits: Invariant MAIT and iNKT cells could partly confound zero-insertion analyses.

The chain combines TRBV6-5 with TRBJ2-2; 9 bases align to TRBD1. The source of this sequence is a man in his late teens or twenties in good health. The sequencing sample was made of naive T cells sorted from blood. In DNA form, the CDR3 reads TGTGCCAGCAGTTACAAGGGACAGGGAACCGGGGAGCTGTTTTTT. This translates into CASSYKGQGTGELFF.